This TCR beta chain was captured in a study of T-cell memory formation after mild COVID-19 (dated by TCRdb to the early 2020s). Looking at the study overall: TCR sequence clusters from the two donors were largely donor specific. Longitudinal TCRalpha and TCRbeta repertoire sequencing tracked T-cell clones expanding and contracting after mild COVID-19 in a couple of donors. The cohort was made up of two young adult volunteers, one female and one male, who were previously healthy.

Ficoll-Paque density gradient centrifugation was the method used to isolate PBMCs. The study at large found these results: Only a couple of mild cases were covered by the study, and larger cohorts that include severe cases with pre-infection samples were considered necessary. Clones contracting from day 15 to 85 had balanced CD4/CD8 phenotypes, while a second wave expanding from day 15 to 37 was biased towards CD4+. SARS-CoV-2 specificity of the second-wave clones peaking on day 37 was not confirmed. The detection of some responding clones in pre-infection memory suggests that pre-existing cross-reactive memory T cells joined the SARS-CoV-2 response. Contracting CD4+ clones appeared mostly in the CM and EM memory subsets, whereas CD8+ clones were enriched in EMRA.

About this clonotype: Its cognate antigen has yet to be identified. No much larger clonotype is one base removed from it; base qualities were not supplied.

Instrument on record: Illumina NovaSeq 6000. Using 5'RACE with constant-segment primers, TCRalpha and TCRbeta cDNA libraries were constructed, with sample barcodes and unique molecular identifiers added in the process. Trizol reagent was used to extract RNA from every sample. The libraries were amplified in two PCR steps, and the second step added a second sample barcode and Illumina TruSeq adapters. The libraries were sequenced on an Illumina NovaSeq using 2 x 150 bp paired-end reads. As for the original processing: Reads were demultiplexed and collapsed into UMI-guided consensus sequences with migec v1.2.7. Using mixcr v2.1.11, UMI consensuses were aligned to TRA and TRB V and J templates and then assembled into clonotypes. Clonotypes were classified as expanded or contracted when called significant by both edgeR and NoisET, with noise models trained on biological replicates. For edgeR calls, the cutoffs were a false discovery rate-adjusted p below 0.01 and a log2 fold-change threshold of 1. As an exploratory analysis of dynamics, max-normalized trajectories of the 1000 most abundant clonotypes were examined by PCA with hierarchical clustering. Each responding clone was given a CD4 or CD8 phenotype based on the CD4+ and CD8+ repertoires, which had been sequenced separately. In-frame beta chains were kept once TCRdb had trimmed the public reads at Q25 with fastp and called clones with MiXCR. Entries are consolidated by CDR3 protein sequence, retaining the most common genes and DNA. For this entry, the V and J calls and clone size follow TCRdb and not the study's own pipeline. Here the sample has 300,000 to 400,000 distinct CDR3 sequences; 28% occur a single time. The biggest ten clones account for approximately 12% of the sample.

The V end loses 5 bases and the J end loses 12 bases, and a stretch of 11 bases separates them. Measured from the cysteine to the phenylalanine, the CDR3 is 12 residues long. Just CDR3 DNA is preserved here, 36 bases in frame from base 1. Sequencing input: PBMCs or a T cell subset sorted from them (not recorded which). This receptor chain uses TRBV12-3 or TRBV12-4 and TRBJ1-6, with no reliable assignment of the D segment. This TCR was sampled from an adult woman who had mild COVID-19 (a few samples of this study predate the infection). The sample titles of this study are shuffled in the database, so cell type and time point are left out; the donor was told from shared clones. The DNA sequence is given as TGTGCCAGCAGTAAAGATCTCCGACCCCTCCACTTT. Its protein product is CASSKDLRPLHF.